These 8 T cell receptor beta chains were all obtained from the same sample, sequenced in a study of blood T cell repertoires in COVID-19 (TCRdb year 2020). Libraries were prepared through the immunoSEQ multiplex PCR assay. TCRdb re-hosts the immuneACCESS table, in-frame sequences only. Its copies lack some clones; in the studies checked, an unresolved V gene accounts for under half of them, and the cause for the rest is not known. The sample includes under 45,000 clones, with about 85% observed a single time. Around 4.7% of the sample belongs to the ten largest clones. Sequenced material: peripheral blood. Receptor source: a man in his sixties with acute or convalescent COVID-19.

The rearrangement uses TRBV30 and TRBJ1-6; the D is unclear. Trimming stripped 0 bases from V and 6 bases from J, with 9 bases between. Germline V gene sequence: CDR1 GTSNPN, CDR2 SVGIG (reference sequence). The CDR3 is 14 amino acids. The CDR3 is CAWSVRDFNSPLHF. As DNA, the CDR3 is TGTGCCTGGAGTGTGAGGGATTTTAATTCACCCCTCCACTTT.

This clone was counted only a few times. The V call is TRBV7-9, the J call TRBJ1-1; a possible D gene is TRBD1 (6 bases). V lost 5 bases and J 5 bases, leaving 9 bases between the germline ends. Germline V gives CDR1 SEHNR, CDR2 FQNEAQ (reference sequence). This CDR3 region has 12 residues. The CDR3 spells CASSKGETEAFF. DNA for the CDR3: TGTGCCAGCAGCAAGGGGGAGACTGAAGCTTTCTTT.

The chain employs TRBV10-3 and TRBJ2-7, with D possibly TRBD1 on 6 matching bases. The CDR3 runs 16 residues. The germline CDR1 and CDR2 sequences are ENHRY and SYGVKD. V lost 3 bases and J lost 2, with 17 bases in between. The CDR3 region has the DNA TGTGCCATCAGTGATAAGATCTTCGGGGACACCTACGAGCAGTACTTC. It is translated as CAISDKIFGDTYEQYF.

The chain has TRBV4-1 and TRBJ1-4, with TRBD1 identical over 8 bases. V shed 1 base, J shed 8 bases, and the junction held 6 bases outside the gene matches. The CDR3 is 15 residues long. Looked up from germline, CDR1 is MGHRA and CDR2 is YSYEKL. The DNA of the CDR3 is TGCGCCAGCAGCCAAGGACAGGGGACGGGGGAAAAACTGTTTTTT. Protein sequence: CASSQGQGTGEKLFF.

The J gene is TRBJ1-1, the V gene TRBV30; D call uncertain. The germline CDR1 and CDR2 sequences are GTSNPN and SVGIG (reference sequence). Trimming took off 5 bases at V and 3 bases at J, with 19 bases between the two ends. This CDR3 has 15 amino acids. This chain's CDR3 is CAWGGKVLADTEAFF. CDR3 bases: TGTGCCTGGGGTGGCAAAGTACTAGCAGACACTGAAGCTTTCTTT.

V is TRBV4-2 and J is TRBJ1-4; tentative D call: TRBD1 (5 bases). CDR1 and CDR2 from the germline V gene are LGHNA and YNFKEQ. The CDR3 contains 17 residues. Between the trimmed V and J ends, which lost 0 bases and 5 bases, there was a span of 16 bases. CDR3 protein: CASSQDEEGPWNEKLFF. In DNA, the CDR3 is TGTGCCAGCAGCCAAGACGAGGAGGGGCCATGGAATGAAAAACTGTTTTTT.

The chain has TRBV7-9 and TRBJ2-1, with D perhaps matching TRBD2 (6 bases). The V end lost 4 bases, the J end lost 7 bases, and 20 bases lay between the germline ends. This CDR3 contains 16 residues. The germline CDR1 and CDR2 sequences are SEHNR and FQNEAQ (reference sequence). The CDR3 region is CASSSLDGGTWNEQFF. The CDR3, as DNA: TGTGCCAGCAGCTCCTTGGATGGGGGGACTTGGAATGAGCAGTTCTTC.

The CDR3 is CASSSQGGLDEKLFF. The CDR3 DNA reads TGCGCCAGCAGCAGCCAAGGGGGCCTGGATGAAAAACTGTTTTTT. J is TRBJ1-4 and V is TRBV5-1, with 7 bases matching TRBD1. Germline lookup yields CDR1 SGHRS and CDR2 YFSETQ. Losses at the gene ends were 4 bases for V and 6 bases for J; bases not matched to a gene: 9. This CDR3 region has 15 residues.